A single sample gave rise to the 17 T cell receptor beta chains below, sequenced in a study of blood T cell repertoires in COVID-19. Here immunoSEQ multiplex PCR was the method, and the copy in TCRdb shows in-frame clones only, minus some. In the table there are some 400,000 clones, 70% to 90% of which are singletons. Specimen: peripheral blood. These receptors originate from a woman aged 30 to 39 with COVID-19, enrolled during active disease.

This rearrangement joins TRBV7-3 to TRBJ2-1; TRBD2 matches at 14 bases. The length of the CDR3 is 15 residues. Germline lookup yields CDR1 SGHTA and CDR2 FQGTGA. The V gene end was trimmed by 5 bases and the J gene end by 7 bases; junction bases not matched to a gene: 4. The CDR3 coding sequence is TGTGCCAGCAGCCAGACTAGCGGGAGGGGGAATGAGCAGTTCTTC. The encoded protein is CASSQTSGRGNEQFF.

The rearrangement links TRBV10-3 to TRBJ2-7; 8 nucleotides agree with TRBD2. The length of the CDR3 is 17 residues. Germline lookup yields CDR1 ENHRY and CDR2 SYGVKD. The junction had 12 bases not matched to a gene; V was cut back by 2 bases and J by 3 bases. CDR3 sequence: CAISERSSGVISYEQYF. The DNA of the CDR3 is TGTGCCATCAGTGAGAGGAGTAGCGGGGTAATTAGCTACGAGCAGTACTTC.

V gene TRBV7-3 combines with J gene TRBJ1-1; TRBD1 might be the D (5 bases). V was pared by 1 base and J by 4 bases, with 7 bases between. The germline V gene encodes CDR1 SGHTA and CDR2 FQGTGA. CDR3 size: 13 residues. DNA of the CDR3: TGTGCCAGCAGCTTAAGGGGCGCCACTGAAGCTTTCTTT. Its protein product is CASSLRGATEAFF.

This clone has more than one count but fewer than ten. The J gene is TRBJ2-1, the V gene TRBV5-1; weak D call: TRBD1 (6 bases). The CDR3 has 14 amino acids. Germline CDR1 SGHRS, CDR2 YFSETQ. Trimming took off 5 bases at V and 2 bases at J, with 11 bases between the two ends. The CDR3 loop is CASRQGNTYNEQFF. In nucleotides, the CDR3 is TGCGCCAGCAGACAGGGAAATACCTACAATGAGCAGTTCTTC.

The chain recombines TRBV6-5 with TRBJ1-5, with 8 nucleotides matching TRBD1. The length of the CDR3 is 15 residues. The V segment lost 5 bases and the J segment 4 bases; nucleotides outside the gene matches: 7. Germline loops: CDR1 MNHEY, CDR2 SVGAGI. The CDR3 DNA follows: TGTGCCAGCAGTCGACAGGGGAGAAGGAATCAGCCCCAGCATTTT. This encodes CASSRQGRRNQPQHF.

The chain joins TRBV5-1 to TRBJ2-7, with TRBD2 matching over 11 bases. Germline CDR1 reads SGHRS; CDR2 reads YFSETQ. The CDR3 extends over 15 amino acids. V trimming: 5 bases; J trimming: 7 bases; junction bases outside the gene matches: 11. In nucleotides, the CDR3 is TGCGCCAGCAGACCTGGGACTAGCGGATCGGGGGAGCAGTACTTC. This translates into CASRPGTSGSGEQYF.

The V call is TRBV7-6, the J call TRBJ2-3, with D perhaps matching TRBD1 (6 bases). Trimming shortened V by 5 bases and J by 0 bases, and 9 bases separated the two germline ends. The length of the CDR3 is 14 residues. Germline V CDR1 and CDR2: SGHVS, FNYEAQ. CDR3 DNA: TGTGCCAGCAGCGGGGGCCGGAGCACAGATACGCAGTATTTT. Translation: CASSGGRSTDTQYF.

The sample holds a few counts of this clone. The chain employs TRBV5-1 and TRBJ2-6; D is unresolved. This CDR3 region has 16 residues. Trimming cost V 0 bases and J 3 bases, with 10 bases left between them. Germline CDR1 SGHRS, CDR2 YFSETQ. CDR3 in DNA: TGCGCCAGCAGCTTGGTTAGATTTTTTGGGGCCAACGTCCTGACTTTC. Translated: CASSLVRFFGANVLTF.

This clone has only one observation. CDR3 region: CASSQGGTSVEEQFF. The CDR3 nucleotides read TGCGCCAGCAGCCAGGGGGGGACTAGCGTTGAAGAGCAGTTCTTC. This chain joins TRBV4-3 and TRBJ2-1, with 10 positions matching TRBD2. CDR3 length equals 15 residues. Looked up from germline, CDR1 is LGHNA and CDR2 is YSLEER. With V trimmed by 3 bases and J by 10 bases, 9 bases remained unmatched.

V gene TRBV12-2 combines with J gene TRBJ2-7; TRBD1 is the table's D call and was not checked against the DNA. TRBV12-2 is described as a pseudogene. The CDR3 has 18 amino acids. The CDR3, as DNA: TGTGCAAGTCGCTTTGAGGGCGTCTCGGGGACACACTCCTACGAGCAGTACTTC. The encoded protein is CASRFEGVSGTHSYEQYF.

The chain recombines TRBV7-2 with TRBJ2-7; D possibly corresponds to TRBD2 (5 bases). Trimming stripped 2 bases from V and 0 bases from J, with 11 bases between. Germline assignment: CDR1 SGHTA and CDR2 FQGNSA. The CDR3 runs 15 residues. This chain's CDR3 is CASSLRAGLSYEQYF. CDR3 DNA sequence: TGTGCCAGCAGCTTACGGGCGGGCCTCTCCTACGAGCAGTACTTC.

The chain has TRBV5-1 and TRBJ1-1; possibly TRBD1 for D (6 bases). Per germline, CDR1 SGHRS and CDR2 YFSETQ. V dropped 0 bases and J dropped 4 bases, with 10 bases sitting between them. The CDR3 runs 14 residues. CDR3 bases: TGCGCCAGCAGCTTGGAGGGGGTGGGCACTGAAGCTTTCTTT. Translated: CASSLEGVGTEAFF.

The gene calls are TRBV2 and TRBJ2-7; 7 bases fit TRBD2. This CDR3 has 15 residues. Per germline, CDR1 SNHLY and CDR2 FYNNEI. Trimming cost V 4 bases and J 0 bases; bases outside gene matches: 6. The CDR3 sequence: CASSVQRDASYEQYF. The CDR3 coding sequence is TGTGCCAGCAGTGTTCAGCGGGATGCCTCCTACGAGCAGTACTTC.

This chain's CDR3 is CASSQRGVTEAFF. The DNA for the CDR3 is TGCGCCAGCAGCCAGCGGGGTGTCACTGAAGCTTTCTTT. This chain uses TRBV4-1 with TRBJ1-1, with D uncertain. Trimming pared 3 bases from V and 4 bases from J, leaving 9 bases between. The CDR3 runs to 13 residues. Germline V lookup: CDR1 MGHRA, CDR2 YSYEKL.

The J gene is TRBJ2-3, the V gene TRBV6-2 or TRBV6-3; D may be TRBD1 (6 bases). Germline CDR1 and CDR2: MNHEY and SVGEGT. This CDR3 contains 13 residues. V shed 6 bases and J shed 5 bases, with 12 bases lying between them. The CDR3 is CASSWVGGDTQYF. Here the CDR3 DNA reads TGTGCCAGCAGCTGGGTAGGGGGAGATACGCAGTATTTT.

The chain combines TRBV12-3 or TRBV12-4 with TRBJ2-1, with a possible D match to TRBD2 (6 bases). The CDR3 sequence is 11 residues long. V dropped 5 bases and J dropped 10 bases, with 9 bases sitting between them. The CDR3 DNA reads as TGTGCCAGCAGTCATAGCGGAGAGCAGTTCTTC. Translated, it gives CASSHSGEQFF.

The chain has TRBV6-5 and TRBJ1-5, with TRBD1 matching 7 bases. V was pared by 8 bases and J by 6 bases, with 10 bases of the junction left unmatched. Per germline, CDR1 MNHEY and CDR2 SVGAGI. There are 14 residues in the CDR3. The DNA for the CDR3 is TGTGCCAGCGGAAAACAGGGGTTACCTCAGCCCCAGCATTTT. Protein product: CASGKQGLPQPQHF.